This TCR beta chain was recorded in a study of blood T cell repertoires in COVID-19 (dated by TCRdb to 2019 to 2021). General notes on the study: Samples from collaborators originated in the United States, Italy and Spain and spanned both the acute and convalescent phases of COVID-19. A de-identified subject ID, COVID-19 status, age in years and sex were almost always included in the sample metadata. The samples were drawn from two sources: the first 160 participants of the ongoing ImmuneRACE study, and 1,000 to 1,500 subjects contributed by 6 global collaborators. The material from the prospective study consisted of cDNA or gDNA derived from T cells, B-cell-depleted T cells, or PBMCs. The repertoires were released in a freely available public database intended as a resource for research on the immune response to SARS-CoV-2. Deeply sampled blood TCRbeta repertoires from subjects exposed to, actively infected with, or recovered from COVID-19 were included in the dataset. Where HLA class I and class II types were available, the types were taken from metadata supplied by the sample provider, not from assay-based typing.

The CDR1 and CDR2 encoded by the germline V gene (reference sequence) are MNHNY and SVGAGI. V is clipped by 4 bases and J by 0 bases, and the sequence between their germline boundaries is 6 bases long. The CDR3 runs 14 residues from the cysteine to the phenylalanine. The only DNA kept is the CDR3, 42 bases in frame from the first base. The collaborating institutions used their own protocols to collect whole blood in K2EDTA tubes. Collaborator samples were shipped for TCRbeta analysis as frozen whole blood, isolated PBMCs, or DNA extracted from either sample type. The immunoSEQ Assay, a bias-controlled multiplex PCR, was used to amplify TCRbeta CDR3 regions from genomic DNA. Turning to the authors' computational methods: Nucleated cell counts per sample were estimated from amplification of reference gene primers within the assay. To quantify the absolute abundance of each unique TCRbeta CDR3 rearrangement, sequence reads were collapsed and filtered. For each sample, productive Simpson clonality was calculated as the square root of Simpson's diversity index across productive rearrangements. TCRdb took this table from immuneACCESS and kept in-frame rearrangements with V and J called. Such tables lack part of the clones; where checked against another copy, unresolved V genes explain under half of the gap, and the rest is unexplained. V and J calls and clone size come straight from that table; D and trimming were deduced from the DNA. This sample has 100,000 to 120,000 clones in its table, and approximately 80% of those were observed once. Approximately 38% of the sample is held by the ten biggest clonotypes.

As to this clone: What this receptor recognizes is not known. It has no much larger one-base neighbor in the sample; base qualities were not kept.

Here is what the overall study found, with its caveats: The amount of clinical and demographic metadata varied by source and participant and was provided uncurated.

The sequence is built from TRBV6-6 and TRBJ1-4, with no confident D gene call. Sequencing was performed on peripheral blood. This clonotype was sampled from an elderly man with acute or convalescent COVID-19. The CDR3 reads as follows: CASSSPTTNEKLFF. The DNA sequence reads TGTGCCAGCAGTTCCCCAACAACTAATGAAAAACTGTTTTTT.